The TCR beta chain under discussion was sequenced for a study of STAT3 mutations in large granular lymphocyte leukemia. Across the whole study: Roughly half of the longitudinally sequenced T-LGLL patients carried detectable canonical activating STAT3 mutations. Study-wide findings and caveats: Clonal expansion was inferred from samples taken at other timepoints. Variable sampling intervals and differing treatment regimens complicated linking therapy response to TCR clonal burden changes. After therapy, about 35% of the 18 patients switched clonotypes, all new clones STAT3 wild type. At least one immunodominant TCR beta clonotype appeared in every T-cell large granular lymphocyte leukemia patient.

This CDR3 has 14 amino acids. The germline CDR1 and CDR2 sequences are MRHNA and SNTAGT. The V end lost 0 bases, the J end lost 4 bases, and 9 bases lay between the germline ends. A note on this clone: Its antigen is still unknown.

Generated by immunoSEQ multiplex PCR, the TCRdb table keeps only in-frame clones and is missing some. The data contain 10,000 to 15,000 clones, approximately 85% of them singletons. The sequence derives from a human donor with T large granular lymphocyte leukemia. Some clones in this sample may be carry-over from other donors' samples. The sequenced material came from PBMCs. The rearrangement uses TRBV6-4 and TRBJ1-1, with D possibly being TRBD1 (5 bases). CDR3 residues: CASSDSSRATEAFF. In nucleotides, the CDR3 is TGTGCCAGCAGTGACTCTTCCAGGGCCACTGAAGCTTTCTTT.